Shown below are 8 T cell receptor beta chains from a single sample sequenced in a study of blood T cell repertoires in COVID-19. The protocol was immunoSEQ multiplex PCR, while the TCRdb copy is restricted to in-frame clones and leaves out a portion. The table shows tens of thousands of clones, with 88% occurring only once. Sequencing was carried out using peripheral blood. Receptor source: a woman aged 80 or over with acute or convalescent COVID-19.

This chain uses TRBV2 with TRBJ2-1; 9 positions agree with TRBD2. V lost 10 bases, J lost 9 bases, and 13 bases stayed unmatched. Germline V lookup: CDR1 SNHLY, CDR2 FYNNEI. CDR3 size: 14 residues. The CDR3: CATEMGLAGTEQFF. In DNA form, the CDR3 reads TGTGCCACCGAAATGGGTCTAGCGGGGACTGAGCAGTTCTTC.

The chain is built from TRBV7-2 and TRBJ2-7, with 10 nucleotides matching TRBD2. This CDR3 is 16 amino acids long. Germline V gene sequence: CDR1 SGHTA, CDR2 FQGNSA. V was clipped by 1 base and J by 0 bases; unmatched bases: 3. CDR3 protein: CASSLGAGGISYEQYF. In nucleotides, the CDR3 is TGTGCCAGCAGCTTAGGAGCGGGAGGGATCTCCTACGAGCAGTACTTC.

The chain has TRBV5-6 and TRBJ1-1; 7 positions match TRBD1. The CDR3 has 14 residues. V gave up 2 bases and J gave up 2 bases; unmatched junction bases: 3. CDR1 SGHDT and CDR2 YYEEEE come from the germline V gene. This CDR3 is CASSFSGGNTEAFF. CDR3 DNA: TGTGCCAGCAGCTTCTCAGGGGGTAACACTGAAGCTTTCTTT.

For the CDR3, the DNA is TGTGCTAGTGGTTTGGGCTGGGGCTTTAACAATTCACCCCTCCACTTT. Its translation is CASGLGWGFNNSPLHF. The V call is TRBV12-5, the J call TRBJ1-6; D might be TRBD1 (5 bases). The germline CDR1 and CDR2 sequences are LGHNT and FRNRAP. CDR3 size: 16 residues. Trimming cost V 1 base and J 7 bases, with 14 bases left between them.

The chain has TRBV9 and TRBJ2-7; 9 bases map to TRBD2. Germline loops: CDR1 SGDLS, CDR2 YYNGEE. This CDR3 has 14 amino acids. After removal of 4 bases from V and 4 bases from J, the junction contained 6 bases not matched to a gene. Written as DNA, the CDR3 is TGTGCCAGCAGCCCCGGACTAGCGCCTTACGAGCAGTACTTC. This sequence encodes CASSPGLAPYEQYF.

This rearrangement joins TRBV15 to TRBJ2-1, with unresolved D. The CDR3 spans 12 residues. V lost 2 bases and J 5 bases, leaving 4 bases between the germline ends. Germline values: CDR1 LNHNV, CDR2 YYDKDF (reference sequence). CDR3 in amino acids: CATSRYNNEQFF. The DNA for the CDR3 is TGTGCCACCAGCAGATATAACAATGAGCAGTTCTTC.

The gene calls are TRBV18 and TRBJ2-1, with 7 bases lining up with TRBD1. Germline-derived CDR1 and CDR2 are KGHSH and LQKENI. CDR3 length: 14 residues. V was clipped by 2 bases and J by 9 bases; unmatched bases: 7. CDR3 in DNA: TGTGCCAGCTCACCAGGGCAGGGGGTCGGTGAGCAGTTCTTC. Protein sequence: CASSPGQGVGEQFF.

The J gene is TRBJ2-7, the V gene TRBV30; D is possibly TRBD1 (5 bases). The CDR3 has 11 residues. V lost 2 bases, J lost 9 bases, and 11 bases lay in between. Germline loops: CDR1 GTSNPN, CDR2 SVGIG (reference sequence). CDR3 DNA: TGTGCCTGGAGTCCAGGGATGATGCAGTACTTC. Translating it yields CAWSPGMMQYF.